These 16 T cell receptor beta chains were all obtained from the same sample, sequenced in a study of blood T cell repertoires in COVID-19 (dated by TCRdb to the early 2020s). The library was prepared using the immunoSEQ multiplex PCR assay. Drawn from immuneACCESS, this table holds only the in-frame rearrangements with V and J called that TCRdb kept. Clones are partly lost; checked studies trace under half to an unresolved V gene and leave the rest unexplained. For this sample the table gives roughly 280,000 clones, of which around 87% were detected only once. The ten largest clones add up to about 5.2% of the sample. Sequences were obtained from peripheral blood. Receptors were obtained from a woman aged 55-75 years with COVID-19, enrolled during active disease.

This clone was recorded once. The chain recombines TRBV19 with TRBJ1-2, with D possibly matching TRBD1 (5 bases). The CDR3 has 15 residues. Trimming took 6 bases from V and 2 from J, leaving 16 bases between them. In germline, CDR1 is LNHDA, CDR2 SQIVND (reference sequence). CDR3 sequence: CASSRGGAGNYGYTF. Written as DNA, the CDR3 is TGTGCCAGTAGCCGAGGAGGGGCCGGCAACTATGGCTACACCTTC.

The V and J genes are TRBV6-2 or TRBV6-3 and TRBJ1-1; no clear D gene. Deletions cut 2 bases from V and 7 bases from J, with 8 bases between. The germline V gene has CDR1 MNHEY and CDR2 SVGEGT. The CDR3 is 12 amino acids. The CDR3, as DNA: TGTGCCAGCAGTTACCTTCCTAATGAAGCTTTCTTT. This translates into CASSYLPNEAFF.

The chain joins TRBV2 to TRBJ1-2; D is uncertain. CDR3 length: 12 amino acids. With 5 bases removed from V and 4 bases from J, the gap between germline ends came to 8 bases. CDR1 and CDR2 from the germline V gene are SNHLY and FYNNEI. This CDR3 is CASSTDLYGYTF. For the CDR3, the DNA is TGTGCCAGCAGTACAGACCTCTATGGCTACACCTTC.

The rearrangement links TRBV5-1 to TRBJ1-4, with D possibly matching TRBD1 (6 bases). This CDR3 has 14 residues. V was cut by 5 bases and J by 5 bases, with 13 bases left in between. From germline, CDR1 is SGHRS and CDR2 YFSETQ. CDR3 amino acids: CASRAGHKNEKLFF. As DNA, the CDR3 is TGCGCCAGCAGAGCGGGACATAAAAATGAAAAACTGTTTTTT.

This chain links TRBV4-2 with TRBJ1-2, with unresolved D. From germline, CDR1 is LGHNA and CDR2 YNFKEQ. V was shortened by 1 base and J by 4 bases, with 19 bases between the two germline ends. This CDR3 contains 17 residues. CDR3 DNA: TGTGCCAGCAGCCAAGGGGCCCAAGGAGGTAGGCTCTATGGCTACACCTTC. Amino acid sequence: CASSQGAQGGRLYGYTF.

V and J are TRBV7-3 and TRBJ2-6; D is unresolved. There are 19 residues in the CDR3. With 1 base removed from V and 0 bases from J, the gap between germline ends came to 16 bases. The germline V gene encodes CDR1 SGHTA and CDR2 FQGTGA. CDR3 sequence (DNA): TGTGCCAGCAGCTTAAAGCCGCTAAACGAACCCTCTGGGGCCAACGTCCTGACTTTC. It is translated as CASSLKPLNEPSGANVLTF.

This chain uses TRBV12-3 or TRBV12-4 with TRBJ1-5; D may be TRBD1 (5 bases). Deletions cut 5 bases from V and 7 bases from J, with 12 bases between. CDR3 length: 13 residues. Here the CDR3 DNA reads TGTGCCAGCAGTAAAGGGGTGCGGCAGCCCCAGCATTTT. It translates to CASSKGVRQPQHF.

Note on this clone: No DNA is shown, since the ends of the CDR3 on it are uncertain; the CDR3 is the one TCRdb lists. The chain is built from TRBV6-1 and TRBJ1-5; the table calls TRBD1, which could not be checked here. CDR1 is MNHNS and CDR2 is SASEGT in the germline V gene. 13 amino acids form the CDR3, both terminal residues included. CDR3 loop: CASSEAGVGRGNF.

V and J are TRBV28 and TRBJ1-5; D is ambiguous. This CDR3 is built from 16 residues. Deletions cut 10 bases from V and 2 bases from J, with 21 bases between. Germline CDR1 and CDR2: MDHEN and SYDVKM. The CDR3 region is CATMRRGFAGNQPQHF. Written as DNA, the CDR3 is TGTGCCACCATGCGGCGGGGTTTTGCGGGCAATCAGCCCCAGCATTTT.

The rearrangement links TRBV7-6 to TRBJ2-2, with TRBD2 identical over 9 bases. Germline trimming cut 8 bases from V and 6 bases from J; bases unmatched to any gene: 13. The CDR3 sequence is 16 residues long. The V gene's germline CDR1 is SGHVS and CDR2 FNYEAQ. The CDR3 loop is CASGSQLAGVAGELFF. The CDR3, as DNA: TGTGCCAGCGGGAGTCAATTAGCGGGGGTTGCCGGGGAGCTGTTTTTT.

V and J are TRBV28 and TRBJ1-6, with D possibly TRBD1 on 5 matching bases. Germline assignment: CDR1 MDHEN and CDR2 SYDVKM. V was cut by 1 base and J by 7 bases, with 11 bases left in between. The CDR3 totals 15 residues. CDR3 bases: TGTGCCAGCAGTTTATTCAGGGCAGGGAATTCACCCCTCCACTTT. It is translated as CASSLFRAGNSPLHF.

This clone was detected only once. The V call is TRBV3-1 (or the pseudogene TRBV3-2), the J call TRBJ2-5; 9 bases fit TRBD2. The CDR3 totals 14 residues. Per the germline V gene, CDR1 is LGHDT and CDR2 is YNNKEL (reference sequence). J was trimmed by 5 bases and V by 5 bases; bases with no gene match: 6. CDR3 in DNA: TGTGCCAGCAGCGGGACTAGCACATCGGAGACCCAGTACTTC. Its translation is CASSGTSTSETQYF.

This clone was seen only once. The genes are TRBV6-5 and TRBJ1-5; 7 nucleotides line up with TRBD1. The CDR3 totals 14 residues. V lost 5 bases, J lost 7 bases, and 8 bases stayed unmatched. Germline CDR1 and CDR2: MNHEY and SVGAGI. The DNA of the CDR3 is TGTGCCAGCAGTAACAGGGGCGCCGGGCAGCCCCAGCATTTT. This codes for CASSNRGAGQPQHF.

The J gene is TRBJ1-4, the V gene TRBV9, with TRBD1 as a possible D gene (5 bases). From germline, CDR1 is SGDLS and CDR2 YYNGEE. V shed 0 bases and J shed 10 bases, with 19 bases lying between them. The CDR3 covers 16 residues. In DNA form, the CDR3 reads TGTGCCAGCAGCGTAGGCGGGGCAGGAGCCCCCGGAAAACTGTTTTTT. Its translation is CASSVGGAGAPGKLFF.

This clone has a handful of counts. CDR3 sequence reads: CASSEQGAYNEQFF. The CDR3 region has the DNA TGTGCCAGCAGTGAGCAGGGGGCCTACAATGAGCAGTTCTTC. The chain couples TRBV25-1 to TRBJ2-1, with TRBD1 matching 7 bases. CDR1 and CDR2 (germline): MGHDK, SYGVNS. The CDR3 is 14 residues long. J lost 2 bases, V lost 3 bases, and 1 base had no gene match.

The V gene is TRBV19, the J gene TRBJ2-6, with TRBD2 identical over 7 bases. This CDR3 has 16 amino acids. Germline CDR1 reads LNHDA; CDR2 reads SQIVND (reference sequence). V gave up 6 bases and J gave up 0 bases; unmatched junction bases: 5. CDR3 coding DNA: TGTGCCAGTAGCCAGACTAGCCTCTCTGGGGCCAACGTCCTGACTTTC. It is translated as CASSQTSLSGANVLTF.